Each of the 10 T cell receptor beta chains below was sequenced from the same sample in a study of blood T cell repertoires in COVID-19. TCRdb's table, derived via immunoSEQ multiplex PCR, lists solely in-frame clones and lacks some. Here the sample spans 95,000 to 150,000 clones, roughly 84% being singletons. Sequencing was performed on PBMCs or T cells enriched from blood (not recorded which). The receptors here all came from a woman aged 30 to 39 who had recovered from COVID-19.

This clone was found many times. The J gene is TRBJ1-2, the V gene TRBV28; D is possibly TRBD1 (6 bases). The germline V gene encodes CDR1 MDHEN and CDR2 SYDVKM. V lost 5 bases to trimming and J lost 0 bases, with 10 bases between them. This CDR3 has 14 amino acids. The CDR3: CASSGRGSNYGYTF. As DNA, the CDR3 is TGTGCCAGCAGTGGGAGGGGGTCTAACTATGGCTACACCTTC.

This chain connects TRBV6-5 to TRBJ2-7, with TRBD1 matching 7 bases. Germline V lookup: CDR1 MNHEY, CDR2 SVGAGI. This CDR3 is built from 13 residues. J was trimmed by 2 bases and V by 5 bases; bases with no gene match: 3. The CDR3 loop reads CASSRGQPYEQYF. The CDR3 coding sequence is TGTGCCAGCAGTCGGGGACAGCCCTACGAGCAGTACTTC.

CDR3: CASSLTSGRARETQYF. DNA of the CDR3: TGTGCCAGCAGCCTTACTAGCGGGAGGGCCCGGGAGACCCAGTACTTC. V and J are TRBV28 and TRBJ2-5, with 13 nucleotides matching TRBD2. The trim removed 6 bases at V and 5 bases at J, leaving 9 bases unmatched. Germline loops: CDR1 MDHEN, CDR2 SYDVKM. The CDR3 consists of 16 residues. Together with reference TRBV28 and TRBJ2-5, the CDR3 gives the full variable domain: DVKVTQSSRYLVKRTGEKVFLECVQDMDHENMFWYRQDPGLGLRLIYFSYDVKMKEKGDIPEGYSVSREKKERFSLILESASTNQTSMYLCASSLTSGRARETQYFGPGTRLLVL.

This clone was seen only once. DNA for the CDR3: TGTGCCAGCAGCCCAAGACAGGGGCCCTCACCCCTCCACTTT. Its protein product is CASSPRQGPSPLHF. The chain combines TRBV7-8 with TRBJ1-6, with 8 positions matching TRBD1. From germline, CDR1 is SGHVS and CDR2 FQNEAQ. Losses at the gene ends were 5 bases for V and 10 bases for J; bases not matched to a gene: 7. The CDR3 consists of 14 residues.

The gene calls are TRBV4-3 and TRBJ2-7; D possibly corresponds to TRBD2 (6 bases). This CDR3 spans 16 amino acids. Trimming stripped 0 bases from V and 6 bases from J, with 18 bases between. Germline CDR1 and CDR2: LGHNA and YSLEER. Written as DNA, the CDR3 is TGCGCCAGCAGCCAAGAGGCGGGACGCGCTACGGGCGAGCAGTACTTC. It translates to CASSQEAGRATGEQYF.

The chain has TRBV11-2 and TRBJ2-4, with 10 bases that match TRBD2. Per the germline V gene, CDR1 is SGHAT and CDR2 is FQNNGV. This CDR3 is 14 amino acids long. V lost 6 bases and J lost 5; bases outside the gene matches: 4. The CDR3 is CASSQTSGENIQYF. The CDR3 DNA reads as TGTGCCAGCAGTCAAACTAGCGGGGAAAACATTCAGTACTTC.

The chain has TRBV7-9 and TRBJ2-3, with 7 nucleotides matching TRBD2. V shed 4 bases, J shed 4 bases, and the junction held 11 bases outside the gene matches. The CDR3 has 16 residues. CDR1 SEHNR and CDR2 FQNEAQ come from the germline V gene (reference sequence). CDR3: CASSSSGTKDADTQYF. CDR3 nucleotides: TGTGCCAGCAGCTCATCCGGGACTAAGGACGCAGATACGCAGTATTTT.

This rearrangement joins TRBV5-4 to TRBJ2-7; weak D call: TRBD2 (6 bases). The V gene's germline CDR1 is SGHNT and CDR2 YYREEE (reference sequence). The V end was cut by 4 bases, the J end by 2 bases, with 13 bases between. The CDR3 contains 14 residues. CDR3 residues: CASSLRPGAYEQYF. CDR3 in DNA: TGTGCCAGCAGCCTCCGGCCGGGGGCCTACGAGCAGTACTTC.

The rearrangement joins TRBV19 to TRBJ1-5; 11 bases match TRBD1. This CDR3 has 17 amino acids. V shed 3 bases and J 1 base; nucleotides not matched to a gene: 5. Germline values: CDR1 LNHDA, CDR2 SQIVND (reference sequence). This CDR3 reads CASSMGTGGTSNQPQHF. The DNA for the CDR3 is TGTGCCAGTAGTATGGGGACAGGGGGTACAAGCAATCAGCCCCAGCATTTT.

This sequence joins TRBV5-1 and TRBJ2-5, with TRBD2 matching 8 bases. From germline, CDR1 is SGHRS and CDR2 YFSETQ. Trimming cost V 4 bases and J 5 bases; bases outside gene matches: 10. The CDR3 has 15 amino acids. The CDR3 DNA follows: TGCGCCAGCAGCCTGACCCAACGGGGGGGGGAGACCCAGTACTTC. Translated: CASSLTQRGGETQYF.